Following are 16 T cell receptor beta chains from one sample sequenced in a study of T-cell reconstitution after alpha-beta-depleted transplantation in children. Preparation of the TCRbeta library involved a method that used unique molecular identifiers. In TCRdb, the PCR reads were re-called with MiXCR into one record per CDR3 protein. Seen here are some 240,000 distinct CDR3 sequences, around 8.9% observed once, and the top ten hold approximately 5.4%. The sample here was PBMCs from the stem cell graft donor, taken from the stem cell graft. Every receptor here comes from a human donor who donated a stem cell graft to a child with SCID.

V gene TRBV27 combines with J gene TRBJ2-2; 15 positions match TRBD2. Trimming took 6 bases from V and 4 from J; bases not matched to a gene: 9. Germline CDR1 is MNHEY and CDR2 is SMNVEV (reference sequence). This CDR3 is built from 18 residues. For the CDR3, the DNA is TGTGCCAGCAGCCTTTTCGGACTAGCGGGGGGGAGCACCGGGGAGCTGTTTTTT. Translated, it gives CASSLFGLAGGSTGELFF.

This clonotype has a count of ten or more. The J gene is TRBJ2-2, the V gene TRBV4-2; TRBD1 is a possible D gene (5 bases). The CDR3 has 13 residues. Trimming shortened V by 5 bases and J by 8 bases, and 12 bases separated the two germline ends. Germline assignment: CDR1 LGHNA and CDR2 YNFKEQ. CDR3 region: CASSARVTGELFF. The DNA of the CDR3 is TGTGCCAGCAGCGCCAGGGTGACTGGGGAGCTGTTTTTT.

The chain has TRBV7-9 and TRBJ2-1; 8 bases are a match to TRBD1. The V gene end was trimmed by 5 bases and the J gene end by 7 bases; junction bases not matched to a gene: 4. The germline CDR1 and CDR2 sequences are SEHNR and FQNEAQ (reference sequence). The CDR3 runs 13 residues. The CDR3 spells CASSIQGVNEQFF. The CDR3 DNA reads TGTGCCAGCAGCATACAGGGGGTAAATGAGCAGTTCTTC.

This clonotype was seen at least ten times. The chain employs TRBV5-6 and TRBJ2-3, with D possibly TRBD2 on 6 matching bases. The V and J ends lost 0 bases and 2 bases respectively, with 10 bases between them. In germline, CDR1 is SGHDT, CDR2 YYEEEE. CDR3 length: 15 residues. The CDR3 here is CASSLVADYTDTQYF. CDR3 bases: TGTGCCAGCAGCTTGGTGGCGGACTACACAGATACGCAGTATTTT.

This clonotype was seen many times. The rearrangement links TRBV3-1 to TRBJ2-3; 11 nucleotides match TRBD1. This CDR3 spans 17 amino acids. Per germline, CDR1 LGHDT and CDR2 YNNKEL (reference sequence). V shed 3 bases, J shed 6 bases, and the junction held 11 bases outside the gene matches. The chain's CDR3 is CASSQVWDRGVNDTQYF. DNA for the CDR3: TGTGCCAGCAGCCAGGTCTGGGACAGGGGGGTGAACGATACGCAGTATTTT.

This clonotype occurred many times. The gene calls are TRBV4-1 and TRBJ1-6, with D possibly matching TRBD1 (5 bases). CDR3 length: 14 residues. Germline V gene lookup returns CDR1 MGHRA and CDR2 YSYEKL. V dropped 0 bases and J dropped 11 bases, with 11 bases sitting between them. The CDR3 coding sequence is TGCGCCAGCAGCCAAGATGGGGGGGGGACACCCCTCCACTTT. As protein: CASSQDGGGTPLHF.

This clonotype was picked up a small number of times. The chain couples TRBV5-1 to TRBJ2-1; 7 bases agree with TRBD2. CDR1 and CDR2 (germline): SGHRS, YFSETQ. This CDR3 region has 16 residues. The V and J ends lost 2 bases and 4 bases, in that order; junction bases with no gene match: 9. The CDR3 sequence is CASSLTSSGLYNEQFF. CDR3 nucleotide sequence: TGCGCCAGCAGCTTAACTAGTAGCGGGCTTTACAATGAGCAGTTCTTC.

This clonotype appeared many times. This chain links TRBV20-1 with TRBJ1-3; tentatively, D is TRBD1 (5 bases). This CDR3 is 12 amino acids long. CDR1 and CDR2 (germline): DFQATT, SNEGSKA (reference sequence). The V end was cut by 6 bases, the J end by 2 bases, with 8 bases between. CDR3 amino acids: CSASGPGNTIYF. The DNA for the CDR3 is TGCAGTGCCTCGGGACCTGGAAACACCATATATTTT.

This clonotype has at least ten counts. Here the CDR3 reads CASSSSETGDYGYTF. As DNA, the CDR3 is TGCGCCAGCAGCTCGTCTGAGACAGGAGACTATGGCTACACCTTC. The chain combines TRBV5-1 with TRBJ1-2; D may be TRBD1 (6 bases). The CDR3 loop spans 15 amino acids. The V and J ends lost 3 bases and 3 bases respectively, with 15 bases between them. Germline lookup yields CDR1 SGHRS and CDR2 YFSETQ.

This clonotype was seen repeatedly, ten times or more. The chain employs TRBV27 and TRBJ1-2; 7 bases are shared with TRBD1. After removal of 4 bases from V and 9 bases from J, the junction contained 8 bases not matched to a gene. CDR3 length equals 13 residues. Germline V lookup: CDR1 MNHEY, CDR2 SMNVEV (reference sequence). The CDR3 reads CASSSRQGWSYTF. As DNA, the CDR3 is TGTGCCAGCAGTTCCAGACAGGGTTGGAGCTACACCTTC.

This clonotype was counted many times. The rearrangement joins TRBV7-3 to TRBJ2-7, with TRBD2 matching 9 bases. V lost 1 base and J lost 0; bases outside the gene matches: 1. Germline lookup yields CDR1 SGHTA and CDR2 FQGTGA. This CDR3 has 15 amino acids. The CDR3 bases are TGTGCCAGCAGCTTAAGTAGCGGGGGCTCCTACGAGCAGTACTTC. Translating gives CASSLSSGGSYEQYF.

The sample holds many counts of this clonotype. This chain uses TRBV20-1 with TRBJ1-6; D is ambiguous. From germline, CDR1 is DFQATT and CDR2 SNEGSKA (reference sequence). This CDR3 is built from 13 residues. V shed 6 bases and J shed 10 bases, with 16 bases lying between them. The CDR3 sequence is CSAEMTVWSPLHF. The CDR3 DNA sequence: TGCAGTGCCGAAATGACCGTGTGGTCACCCCTCCACTTT.

The table lists this clonotype with a few counts. The chain recombines TRBV3-1 with TRBJ1-5; D is ambiguous. V was cut by 1 base and J by 0 bases, with 10 bases left in between. CDR1 and CDR2 (germline): LGHDT, YNNKEL (reference sequence). The CDR3 sequence is 16 residues long. The CDR3, as DNA: TGTGCCAGCAGCCAAGGAATTTTGAATAGCAATCAGCCCCAGCATTTT. Translated, it gives CASSQGILNSNQPQHF.

The genes are TRBV12-3 or TRBV12-4 and TRBJ1-1; D remains unclear. Deletions cut 4 bases from V and 4 bases from J, with 22 bases between. The CDR3 consists of 17 residues. CDR3 in amino acids: CASSSPPFRVGSTEAFF. The CDR3 DNA reads TGTGCCAGCAGTTCCCCACCCTTTAGGGTCGGGAGCACTGAAGCTTTCTTT.

This clonotype was counted between two and nine times. This rearrangement joins TRBV5-1 to TRBJ2-1, with D unresolved. V lost 4 bases and J 8 bases, leaving 16 bases between the germline ends. Germline CDR1 reads SGHRS; CDR2 reads YFSETQ. This CDR3 is 14 amino acids long. Here the CDR3 reads CASSPDPTHDEQFF. CDR3 coding DNA: TGCGCCAGCAGCCCGGACCCCACACACGATGAGCAGTTCTTC.

This clonotype was observed many times. This chain connects TRBV5-6 to TRBJ1-5; D remains unclear. V was pared by 5 bases and J by 6 bases, with 12 bases between. CDR1 and CDR2 from the germline V gene are SGHDT and YYEEEE. There are 13 residues in the CDR3. DNA for the CDR3: TGTGCCAGCAGGTACGGGTTGGGTCAGCCCCAGCATTTT. It specifies CASRYGLGQPQHF.